A single T cell receptor (beta chain) is shown here with its context. Its target antigen remains unknown. No quality values exist for individual bases; no much larger clone is one base distant. In the study, sorted CD4+ and CD8+ blood T cells from patients with severe aplastic anemia and from healthy subjects underwent deep sequencing of TCR repertoires. Ficoll-Paque density gradient centrifugation was used to isolate peripheral blood mononuclear cells. Before DNA extraction, CD4+ and CD8+ T cells were sorted by FACS or by magnetic beads. CDR1 is given as SEHNR and CDR2 as FQNEAQ, both from the germline V gene (reference sequence). V drops 4 bases and J drops 2 bases, leaving 15 bases in between. The cysteine opens and the phenylalanine closes a CDR3 of 15 amino acids. The read is trimmed to its CDR3 DNA, 45 bases read in frame from base 1. This sample is part of a study of CD8+CD57+ T cells in acquired aplastic anemia (dated by TCRdb to 2016 to 2019). Regarding the research as a whole: A mean of approximately 2.9 ug of DNA, ranging from roughly 0.18 to 30 ug, was extracted from sorted CD4+ and CD8+ cells.

Genomic DNA was used as template for profiling of TCR beta VDJ combinations and CDR3 sequences. An Illumina HiSeq 2000 was used for TCR repertoire sequencing. The authors processed their data as follows. Repertoires were assessed using TRBV/TRBJ rearrangement plots, CDR3 size and DJ length profiles, and Simpson's diversity index. The most abundant DNA sequence in the deep sequencing data was defined as the immunodominant clone. CDR3 amino acid sequences were checked for sharing between subjects and were compared against published repertoires and the VDJdb database. The public reads were reprocessed in TCRdb via fastp at Q25 and MiXCR, keeping in-frame beta chains. Rows with one shared CDR3 protein collapse into an entry with the most common genes and DNA. The V and J calls and clone size come from TCRdb's table, not from the authors' own analysis. The sample contains approximately 200,000 distinct CDR3 sequences, 64% of them found a single time. Jointly, the top ten make up roughly 46% of the sample.

The paper's findings and limits, for the study overall: No significant difference in CD8+ Simpson's diversity was found between patients and healthy controls (P=0.060). Nearly 30 CD8+ CDR3 sequences were found in both patients and controls but appeared to be highly expressed in patients and within the immunodominant clones of the patients.

Recombination connected TRBV7-9 to TRBJ2-7; the D match is possibly TRBD1 or TRBD2, with 5 bases aligned in each. The sample taken for sequencing was sorted CD4+, CD8+, or CD8+CD57+ T cells (not recorded which) from PBMCs. The sequence was collected from a human donor with severe aplastic anemia or a healthy control (not recorded which). The bases are TGTGCCAGCAGCTGGAACCAGGGAGCGGCCTACGAGCAGTACTTC. It encodes CASSWNQGAAYEQYF.